Listed here are 31 T cell receptor beta chains from one sample, sequenced in a study of blood T cell repertoires in COVID-19. Here immunoSEQ multiplex PCR was the method, and the copy in TCRdb shows in-frame clones only, minus some. Counted here are about 280,000 clones, around 88% occurring once; the ten biggest clones make up approximately 2%. Sequenced: peripheral blood. These receptors were obtained from a young woman who had recovered from COVID-19.

This chain links TRBV14 with TRBJ2-1, with TRBD1 identical over 9 bases. The CDR3 contains 14 residues. The V gene end was trimmed by 8 bases and the J gene end by 5 bases; junction bases not matched to a gene: 7. Germline V lookup: CDR1 SGHDN, CDR2 FVKESK. CDR3 sequence reads: CASGVQGAHNEQFF. The CDR3 DNA reads as TGTGCCAGCGGGGTACAGGGGGCACACAATGAGCAGTTCTTC.

The chain has TRBV30 and TRBJ1-5; 7 nucleotides agree with TRBD1. The CDR3 has 13 residues. The V gene's germline CDR1 is GTSNPN and CDR2 SVGIG (reference sequence). Trimming removed 3 bases from V and 8 bases from J; junction bases left unmatched: 7. For the CDR3, the DNA is TGTGCCTGGAGCCCGAACAGGGGAGAGCCCCAGCATTTT. It codes for CAWSPNRGEPQHF.

The chain combines TRBV30 with TRBJ1-1, with no clear D. CDR1 and CDR2 (germline): GTSNPN, SVGIG (reference sequence). CDR3 length: 14 residues. V was cut by 2 bases and J by 3 bases, with 13 bases left in between. The chain's CDR3 is CAWSLRPADTEAFF. CDR3 in DNA: TGTGCCTGGAGTCTTCGGCCTGCGGACACTGAAGCTTTCTTT.

The J gene is TRBJ1-2, the V gene TRBV11-2; 10 positions agree with TRBD1. V gave up 3 bases and J gave up 4 bases; unmatched junction bases: 17. The germline gives CDR1 SGHAT, CDR2 FQNNGV. The CDR3 consists of 19 residues. CDR3 loop: CASSFWTSLPGQGSYGYTF. The CDR3, as DNA: TGTGCCAGCAGCTTTTGGACCTCGCTACCGGGACAGGGGTCCTATGGCTACACCTTC.

The chain joins TRBV5-5 to TRBJ1-3; tentatively, D is TRBD1 (6 bases). V was cut by 4 bases and J by 4 bases, with 15 bases left in between. Germline V gene sequence: CDR1 SGHKS, CDR2 YYEKEE (reference sequence). CDR3 length equals 15 residues. Here the CDR3 DNA reads TGTGCCAGCAGCCAGGACAGACTTGTGGGAAACACCATATATTTT. This codes for CASSQDRLVGNTIYF.

The gene calls are TRBV7-9 and TRBJ1-6, with 9 nucleotides matching TRBD1. The CDR3 consists of 15 residues. Germline values: CDR1 SEHNR, CDR2 FQNEAQ (reference sequence). With V trimmed by 4 bases and J by 9 bases, 7 bases remained unmatched. The CDR3 DNA reads TGTGCCAGCAGCTCGGGACAGGGAGCGAGTTCACCCCTCCACTTT. Translation gives CASSSGQGASSPLHF.

The genes are TRBV11-1 and TRBJ2-3; no clear D gene. V was trimmed by 5 bases and J by 4 bases, leaving 19 bases between them. The CDR3 is 16 amino acids. In germline, CDR1 is SGHAT, CDR2 FQDESV (reference sequence). The chain's CDR3 is CASSDTVSPTADTQYF. In DNA form, the CDR3 reads TGTGCCAGCAGCGACACCGTGAGCCCCACCGCAGATACGCAGTATTTT.

CDR3 sequence reads: CASSQVLASGSVRYF. The DNA of the CDR3 is TGTGCCAGCAGCCAAGTTTTAGCTAGCGGGAGTGTTCGGTACTTC. The chain links TRBV4-2 to TRBJ2-7, with TRBD2 matching over 10 bases. Germline trimming cut 1 base from V and 12 bases from J; bases unmatched to any gene: 12. Germline loops: CDR1 LGHNA, CDR2 YNFKEQ. The CDR3 length is 15 residues.

This clone was seen a handful of times. The chain combines TRBV19 with TRBJ1-3, with 7 nucleotides matching TRBD1. Trimming removed 5 bases from V and 0 bases from J; junction bases left unmatched: 4. CDR3 length: 15 residues. Looked up from germline, CDR1 is LNHDA and CDR2 is SQIVND (reference sequence). The CDR3 coding sequence is TGTGCCAGTAGTCCGGACAGGAGCTCTGGAAACACCATATATTTT. Protein product: CASSPDRSSGNTIYF.

The chain couples TRBV3-1 (or the pseudogene TRBV3-2) to TRBJ1-2, with a tentative D call TRBD1 (5 bases). Trimming removed 1 base from V and 4 bases from J, with 10 bases in between. The CDR3 is 14 amino acids. CDR1 is LGHDT, CDR2 YNNKEL, per germline (reference sequence). CDR3 residues: CASSQVVGRYGYTF. The CDR3, as DNA: TGTGCCAGCAGCCAAGTGGTGGGGCGCTATGGCTACACCTTC.

The gene calls are TRBV9 and TRBJ2-5, with 13 bases lining up with TRBD2. CDR1 SGDLS and CDR2 YYNGEE come from the germline V gene. This CDR3 comprises 16 residues. After removal of 2 bases from V and 1 base from J, the junction contained 2 bases not matched to a gene. This CDR3 reads CASSVGTSGVQETQYF. The CDR3 DNA sequence: TGTGCCAGCAGCGTGGGGACTAGCGGGGTCCAAGAGACCCAGTACTTC.

This chain connects TRBV24-1 to TRBJ2-1, with 7 nucleotides matching TRBD1. The germline V gene has CDR1 KGHDR and CDR2 SFDVKD. With V trimmed by 1 base and J by 6 bases, 2 bases remained unmatched. The CDR3 has 14 residues. In nucleotides, the CDR3 is TGTGCCACCAGTGATTTTGCAGGGGGCAATGAGCAGTTCTTC. As protein: CATSDFAGGNEQFF.

The gene calls are TRBV3-1 (or the pseudogene TRBV3-2) and TRBJ1-2; 7 nucleotides align to TRBD1. Germline V gives CDR1 LGHDT, CDR2 YNNKEL (reference sequence). The CDR3 totals 15 residues. After removal of 4 bases from V and 6 bases from J, the junction contained 11 bases not matched to a gene. The CDR3 spells CASSRQLQGKNGYTF. The CDR3 DNA is TGTGCCAGCAGCCGCCAACTACAGGGGAAAAATGGCTACACCTTC.

The chain couples TRBV28 to TRBJ2-7; tentatively, D is TRBD1 (6 bases). The V gene's germline CDR1 is MDHEN and CDR2 SYDVKM. The germline V and J ends were trimmed by 4 bases and 4 bases, with 14 bases remaining between them. The CDR3 covers 14 residues. The chain's CDR3 is CASSSRTAPYEQYF. The CDR3 nucleotides read TGTGCCAGCAGTTCTAGGACAGCACCGTACGAGCAGTACTTC.

The CDR3 here is CASSRGGVTSPLHF. DNA for the CDR3: TGTGCCAGCAGCCGAGGGGGGGTGACCTCACCCCTCCACTTT. The chain is built from TRBV6-6 and TRBJ1-6; TRBD1 might be the D (6 bases). Between the trimmed V and J ends, which lost 6 bases and 10 bases, there was a span of 16 bases. Germline CDR1 reads MNHNY; CDR2 reads SVGAGI (reference sequence). The CDR3 length is 14 residues.

The rearrangement uses TRBV28 and TRBJ1-2; possibly TRBD1 for D (5 bases). The CDR3 extends over 13 amino acids. Germline V gene data show CDR1 as MDHEN and CDR2 as SYDVKM. V was cut by 5 bases and J by 5 bases, with 12 bases left in between. CDR3 nucleotides: TGTGCCAGCAGTGGGGGGGGTCCTTATGGCTACACCTTC. Translated: CASSGGGPYGYTF.

The rearrangement links TRBV5-1 to TRBJ2-5, with D tentatively TRBD1 (6 bases). In germline, CDR1 is SGHRS, CDR2 YFSETQ. This CDR3 region has 13 residues. V gave up 6 bases and J gave up 4 bases, with 13 bases separating them. CDR3 sequence (DNA): TGCGCCAGCAAGTCAGGGGCAGGAGAGACCCAGTACTTC. Translated, it gives CASKSGAGETQYF.

The genes are TRBV6-1 and TRBJ2-3, with no clear D. The V end was cut by 1 base, the J end by 2 bases, with 4 bases between. The CDR3 contains 13 residues. Germline V gene lookup returns CDR1 MNHNS and CDR2 SASEGT. CDR3 region: CASSEDLTDTQYF. In DNA form, the CDR3 reads TGTGCCAGCAGTGAAGATCTCACAGATACGCAGTATTTT.

The rearrangement uses TRBV27 and TRBJ1-2; D remains ambiguous. This CDR3 contains 13 residues. V was cut by 5 bases and J by 0 bases, with 7 bases left in between. Germline CDR1 MNHEY, CDR2 SMNVEV (reference sequence). In DNA, the CDR3 is TGTGCCAGCAGTCCCAGGACTAACTATGGCTACACCTTC. Its protein product is CASSPRTNYGYTF.

In this sample, this clone turned up once. The chain recombines TRBV6-5 with TRBJ1-1, with D possibly TRBD1 on 5 matching bases. In germline, CDR1 is MNHEY, CDR2 SVGAGI. V lost 7 bases and J lost 3, with 12 bases in between. There are 13 residues in the CDR3. The chain's CDR3 is CASIGAEHTEAFF. In DNA, the CDR3 is TGTGCCAGCATAGGGGCGGAACACACTGAAGCTTTCTTT.

The CDR3 sequence is CASSQLAGAVTDTQYF. CDR3 in DNA: TGTGCCAGCAGCCAACTAGCGGGGGCCGTCACAGATACGCAGTATTTT. This chain links TRBV3-1 (or the pseudogene TRBV3-2) with TRBJ2-3, with 10 bases identical to TRBD2. The V gene's germline CDR1 is LGHDT and CDR2 YNNKEL (reference sequence). Germline trimming cut 2 bases from V and 2 bases from J; bases unmatched to any gene: 4. This CDR3 is 16 amino acids long.

This sequence joins TRBV18 and TRBJ2-7; 14 positions match TRBD2. This CDR3 is 16 amino acids long. V was pared by 6 bases and J by 0 bases, with 4 bases of the junction left unmatched. Germline values: CDR1 KGHSH, CDR2 LQKENI. CDR3 DNA sequence: TGTGCCAGCTCTCTCGGGACTAGCGGGAGCTCCTACGAGCAGTACTTC. This codes for CASSLGTSGSSYEQYF.

V usage is TRBV6-1 and J usage is TRBJ2-5, with D possibly being TRBD2 (5 bases). The CDR3 extends over 14 amino acids. Trimming removed 3 bases at V and 4 bases at J, with 12 bases between. Germline values: CDR1 MNHNS, CDR2 SASEGT. The CDR3 DNA sequence: TGTGCCAGCAGTGACCCTAGCTTCGGAGAGACCCAGTACTTC. This codes for CASSDPSFGETQYF.

The V call is TRBV20-1, the J call TRBJ1-1, with D possibly TRBD1 on 6 matching bases. Trimming left V 3 bases short and J 10 bases short, with 18 bases between. There are 13 residues in the CDR3. Germline values: CDR1 DFQATT, CDR2 SNEGSKA (reference sequence). This CDR3 is CSASNRELERAFF. In DNA, the CDR3 is TGCAGTGCTAGTAACAGGGAATTAGAGCGAGCTTTCTTT.

Only one count was recorded for this clone. The gene calls are TRBV14 and TRBJ1-1; a possible D gene is TRBD1 (6 bases). Germline values: CDR1 SGHDN, CDR2 FVKESK. The CDR3 contains 16 residues. V was clipped by 3 bases and J by 1 base, with 15 bases between them. This CDR3 reads CASSQGPQTGNTEAFF. DNA of the CDR3: TGTGCCAGCAGCCAGGGACCCCAGACAGGGAACACTGAAGCTTTCTTT.

V and J are TRBV7-2 and TRBJ2-1; D perhaps matches TRBD1 (6 bases). The germline CDR1 and CDR2 sequences are SGHTA and FQGNSA. CDR3 length: 17 residues. Between the trimmed V and J ends, which lost 5 bases and 3 bases, there was a span of 20 bases. The DNA of the CDR3 is TGTGCCAGCAGCCCCCTAGGGGGAAGCAGAAACTACAATGAGCAGTTCTTC. It is translated as CASSPLGGSRNYNEQFF.

The chain joins TRBV6-4 to TRBJ1-5, with no clear D. Trimming removed 1 base at V and 6 bases at J, with 16 bases between. CDR3 length: 16 amino acids. CDR1 and CDR2 (germline): MRHNA, SNTAGT. CDR3 coding DNA: TGTGCCAGCAGTGACTACATCTCTCGGGAAGGTCAGCCCCAGCATTTT. This encodes CASSDYISREGQPQHF.

J is TRBJ1-5 and V is TRBV6-5; tentative D call: TRBD1 (6 bases). The CDR3 has 14 amino acids. The V end was cut by 5 bases, the J end by 4 bases, with 12 bases between. Per germline, CDR1 MNHEY and CDR2 SVGAGI. CDR3 nucleotide sequence: TGTGCCAGCAGTACGGGAAGGGGGAATCAGCCCCAGCATTTT. It translates to CASSTGRGNQPQHF.

The rearrangement links TRBV7-2 to TRBJ2-3, with TRBD2 matching over 10 bases. Trimming removed 5 bases from V and 1 base from J; junction bases left unmatched: 6. Looked up from germline, CDR1 is SGHTA and CDR2 is FQGNSA. There are 16 residues in the CDR3. The CDR3 DNA reads TGTGCCAGCAGCAAAACTAGCGGGGTGGGCACAGATACGCAGTATTTT. It is translated as CASSKTSGVGTDTQYF.

This clone has a single count. This chain uses TRBV21-1 with TRBJ2-4; TRBD2 is taken as the D call from the table, unchecked against the DNA. TRBV21-1 is annotated as a pseudogene. The CDR3 runs 16 residues. Here the CDR3 reads CASSKDGGPRLIIQYF. In nucleotides, the CDR3 is TGTGCCAGCAGCAAAGACGGGGGGCCTAGGTTAATCATTCAGTACTTC.

The J gene is TRBJ1-5, the V gene TRBV30; 9 nucleotides align to TRBD1. Germline V CDR1 and CDR2: GTSNPN, SVGIG (reference sequence). The J segment lost 1 base and the V segment lost 5 bases, leaving 6 bases of the junction unmatched. This CDR3 spans 15 amino acids. The CDR3 region has the DNA TGTGCCTGGTCTCGGGACAGGGAAAGCAATCAGCCCCAGCATTTT. Protein sequence: CAWSRDRESNQPQHF.